Listed below are T cell receptor beta chains from one sample, sequenced in a study of T cell responses to AZD1222 COVID-19 vaccine. Profiling relied on immunoSEQ multiplex PCR, and the TCRdb table lists in-frame clones only, not all of them. The sample has 50,000 to 70,000 clones, around 83% seen once. Source: peripheral blood, taken on day 0 of MenACWY control vaccination. All receptors derive from an adult in good health. Each CDR3 is given with its conserved first and last residue. The D gene is left open where the match is weak. Rows may omit the clone size; those that give it use once, few, many or a size class.

d_call	v_call	j_call	clone_size	cdr3_nt	cdr3_aa
TRBD2	TRBV14	TRBJ2-3	.	TGTGCCAGCAGCCGAACCGGGACTATAAACACAGATACGCAGTATTTT	CASSRTGTINTDTQYF
TRBD2	TRBV5-1	TRBJ2-7	once	TGCGCCAGCAGCTTGGGGGGTAGCGGGAGCTACGAGCAGTACTTC	CASSLGGSGSYEQYF
.	TRBV4-3	TRBJ1-5	few	TGCGCCAGCAGCCAAGAGTACAGCAATCAGCCCCAGCATTTT	CASSQEYSNQPQHF
TRBD1	TRBV6-5	TRBJ1-1	.	TGTGCCAGCAGTTTAGGGGGACAGGTGAACACTGAAGCTTTCTTT	CASSLGGQVNTEAFF
TRBD1	TRBV2	TRBJ1-2	.	TGTGCCAGCAGTGGGGACAGGGAGTATGGCTACACCTTC	CASSGDREYGYTF
.	TRBV11-1	TRBJ1-2	.	TGTGCCAGCAGCACGGGCCCGGGTAGCTATGGCTACACCTTC	CASSTGPGSYGYTF
.	TRBV7-2	TRBJ2-3	.	TGTGCCAGCAGCTTATCCTTAAATACAGATACGCAGTATTTT	CASSLSLNTDTQYF
TRBD1	TRBV5-1	TRBJ1-1	.	TGCGCCAGCAGCCCGCGACAGGGGGCGACTGAAGCTTTCTTT	CASSPRQGATEAFF
.	TRBV19	TRBJ1-6	.	TGTGCCAGTAGTATCGGCGGGGCAGGGAATTCACCCCTCCACTTT	CASSIGGAGNSPLHF
TRBD2	TRBV28	TRBJ2-7	.	TGTGCCAGCAGTTCACTAGCGGGCCAGCGCTACGAGCAGTACTTC	CASSSLAGQRYEQYF
.	TRBV7-9	TRBJ2-3	.	TGTGCCAGCAGCTTCTCCGAGCGTGATACGCAGTATTTT	CASSFSERDTQYF
.	TRBV21-1	TRBJ2-7	.	TGTTTTGTCGCTGGGTACGAGCAGTACTTC	CFVAGYEQYF
TRBD2	TRBV7-3	TRBJ2-5	.	TGTGCCAGCAGCTTAGGGACTAGCGGGAGTGGGGAGACCCAGTACTTC	CASSLGTSGSGETQYF
.	TRBV21-1	TRBJ1-5	.	TGTGCCAGCAGCATCGGGAGCGATCAGCCCCAGCATTTT	CASSIGSDQPQHF
TRBD2	TRBV4-1	TRBJ2-7	.	TGCGCCAGCAGCCAAGTGGTAGCGGGAGGGTCCTTCGATCCCTACGAGCAGTACTTC	CASSQVVAGGSFDPYEQYF
.	TRBV6-2/TRBV6-3	TRBJ2-3	.	TGTGCCAGCAGTTACTCGGAAACTAGCACAGATACGCAGTATTTT	CASSYSETSTDTQYF
.	TRBV5-4	TRBJ1-5	.	TGTGCCAGCAGCTCGGGGGGAGGCGGTCAACCTGGGCAGCCCCAGCATTTT	CASSSGGGGQPGQPQHF